This T cell receptor beta chain was sequenced for a study of blood T cell repertoires in COVID-19. Background on the study: The United States, Italy and Spain supplied acute and convalescent COVID-19 samples. PBMCs, B-cell-depleted T cells, or T cells provided the cDNA or gDNA that made up the material.

The J segment lost 4 bases and the V segment lost 7 bases, leaving 6 bases of the junction unmatched. The CDR3 is 13 residues long. In the authors' workflow: For nucleated cells, counts were estimated from reference gene primer amplification. The protocol was immunoSEQ multiplex PCR, while the TCRdb copy is restricted to in-frame clones and leaves out a portion. The D gene and trimming were derived from the DNA, and the V and J assignments and clone size from that table. The table shows 150,000 to 200,000 clones, with approximately 81% occurring only once. The source is a human donor with acute or convalescent COVID-19. The donor label of this sample is uncertain. The sequenced sample was peripheral blood. This chain connects TRBV12-3 or TRBV12-4 to TRBJ1-1; TRBD1 agrees at 7 bases. Here the CDR3 reads CASTDSGGTEAFF. The CDR3 DNA sequence: TGTGCCAGCACCGATTCAGGGGGCACTGAAGCTTTCTTT.